Listed below are T cell receptor beta chains from one sample, sequenced in a study of cytotoxic CD8 clonotypes in ibrutinib-treated CLL. Assay used: immunoSEQ multiplex PCR; TCRdb lists only in-frame clones, some missing. The sample has 45,000 to 55,000 clones, around half seen once. The sample consisted of PBMCs, taken after 12 months of ibrutinib treatment. The receptors were sampled from a human donor with chronic lymphocytic leukemia. CDR3s include the opening cysteine and the closing phenylalanine or tryptophan. The D gene is left open where the match is weak. The size field is filled for only some rows; it gives once, few, many or a size class.

size	V	D	J	CDR3	DNA
NA	TRBV6-1	NA	TRBJ2-1	CASSVEQFF	TGTGCCAGCAGTGTTGAGCAGTTCTTC
NA	TRBV18	TRBD1	TRBJ2-7	CASSPGQGAEEQYF	TGTGCCAGCTCACCAGGACAGGGGGCAGAGGAGCAGTACTTC
NA	TRBV5-1	NA	TRBJ2-1	CASSPRGYLTSYNEQFF	TGCGCCAGCAGCCCTCGGGGCTACCTTACCTCCTACAATGAGCAGTTCTTC
few	TRBV18	NA	TRBJ2-7	CASSARLDSYEQYF	TGTGCCAGCTCAGCACGTTTGGATTCCTACGAGCAGTACTTC
NA	TRBV7-3	NA	TRBJ2-1	CASSPSNNLYNEQFF	TGTGCCAGCAGCCCCTCAAACAACTTGTACAATGAGCAGTTCTTC
NA	TRBV29-1	TRBD1	TRBJ2-7	CSARRQGAYEQYF	TGCAGCGCCCGTCGACAGGGTGCCTACGAGCAGTACTTC
NA	TRBV10-3	NA	TRBJ2-7	CAISDAYEQYF	TGTGCCATCAGTGATGCGTACGAGCAGTACTTC
NA	TRBV5-6	NA	TRBJ2-5	CASSLNGKTQYF	TGTGCCAGCAGCTTAAACGGAAAGACCCAGTACTTC
NA	TRBV28	TRBD1	TRBJ1-5	CASRRQGAIPQHF	TGTGCCAGCAGACGACAGGGGGCGATACCCCAGCATTTT
many	TRBV7-6	NA	TRBJ1-4	CASSYPGAANEKLFF	TGTGCCAGCAGCTACCCGGGTGCGGCTAATGAAAAACTGTTTTTT
few	TRBV19	TRBD1	TRBJ1-5	CASSTTGTGTGNQPQHF	TGTGCCAGTAGTACCACCGGGACAGGGACGGGCAATCAGCCCCAGCATTTT
NA	TRBV7-9	NA	TRBJ1-1	CASRTVANTEAFF	TGTGCCAGCAGAACAGTGGCCAACACTGAAGCTTTCTTT
NA	TRBV7-9	NA	TRBJ2-6	CASSRNGGANVLTF	TGTGCCAGCAGCCGGAACGGTGGGGCCAACGTCCTGACTTTC
few	TRBV11-1	NA	TRBJ2-5	CASSLGGQTHETQYF	TGTGCCAGCAGCTTAGGCGGACAGACCCACGAGACCCAGTACTTC
NA	TRBV7-9	NA	TRBJ2-7	CASSARDMYEQYF	TGTGCCAGCAGCGCCCGGGACATGTACGAGCAGTACTTC
NA	TRBV30	NA	TRBJ2-6	CAWSNGGTGANVLTF	TGTGCCTGGAGTAACGGGGGAACTGGGGCCAACGTCCTGACTTTC
NA	TRBV29-1	NA	TRBJ1-2	CSVFTGNYGYTF	TGCAGCGTTTTTACAGGGAACTATGGCTACACCTTC
NA	TRBV2	NA	TRBJ2-1	CASSGKYEQFF	TGTGCCAGCAGCGGGAAATATGAGCAGTTCTTC
NA	TRBV7-8	NA	TRBJ2-3	CASSSDSDTQYF	TGTGCCAGCAGTTCAGACTCAGATACGCAGTATTTT
NA	TRBV7-2	NA	TRBJ2-3	CASSQHLARDSDTQYF	TGTGCCAGCAGCCAACATCTAGCGCGGGACTCAGATACGCAGTATTTT
NA	TRBV28	TRBD1	TRBJ2-3	CASSPGQPTDTQYF	TGTGCCAGCAGCCCGGGACAGCCCACAGATACGCAGTATTTT
few	TRBV7-3	TRBD1	TRBJ1-6	CASSSNRGYNSPLHF	TGTGCCAGCAGCTCGAACAGGGGTTATAATTCACCCCTCCACTTT
NA	TRBV4-1	NA	TRBJ1-5	CASSQERRYNQPQHF	TGCGCCAGCAGCCAAGAGAGGCGGTACAATCAGCCCCAGCATTTT
NA	TRBV10-2	TRBD1	TRBJ2-2	CASNPGQGRHGELFF	TGCGCCAGCAATCCGGGACAGGGGAGGCACGGGGAGCTGTTTTTT
NA	TRBV11-3	NA	TRBJ2-1	CASSPQGGSYNEQFF	TGTGCCAGCAGCCCTCAGGGGGGCTCCTACAATGAGCAGTTCTTC
many	TRBV6-6	TRBD1	TRBJ2-7	CASSPGQGFSYEQYF	TGTGCCAGCAGCCCGGGACAGGGATTCTCCTACGAGCAGTACTTC
NA	TRBV7-8	NA	TRBJ1-3	CASSFVGHQGHSGNTIYF	TGTGCCAGCAGCTTTGTTGGTCATCAGGGGCACTCTGGAAACACCATATATTTT
NA	TRBV15	NA	TRBJ1-2	CATSRDVGGYTF	TGTGCCACCAGCAGAGATGTAGGGGGCTACACCTTC
NA	TRBV12-5	NA	TRBJ1-2	CASGLEGAGHGYTF	TGTGCTAGTGGTTTAGAGGGCGCGGGTCATGGCTACACCTTC
NA	TRBV11-3	NA	TRBJ2-7	CASSVMTGQCPSYEQYF	TGTGCCAGCAGCGTTATGACGGGACAATGCCCCTCCTACGAGCAGTACTTC
NA	TRBV2	NA	TRBJ2-7	CASSAPIGRHSYEQYF	TGTGCCAGCAGTGCCCCCATCGGCAGACACTCCTACGAGCAGTACTTC
few	TRBV18	NA	TRBJ1-1	CASSPRQDMNTEAFF	TGTGCCAGCTCACCGCGACAGGACATGAACACTGAAGCTTTCTTT
NA	TRBV5-1	NA	TRBJ2-7	CASSPRAGYEQYF	TGCGCCAGCAGTCCCAGGGCAGGCTACGAGCAGTACTTC
NA	TRBV30	TRBD2	TRBJ2-7	CAWSSTPLAGEGEQYF	TGTGCCTGGAGTTCTACCCCTCTAGCGGGAGAGGGCGAGCAGTACTTC
NA	TRBV28	TRBD1	TRBJ2-4	CASSFLTGVNIQYF	TGTGCCAGCAGTTTTCTAACAGGGGTAAACATTCAGTACTTC
NA	TRBV25-1	TRBD1	TRBJ1-1	CASSFSGTGQAFF	TGTGCCAGCAGTTTCTCAGGGACAGGCCAAGCTTTCTTT
few	TRBV6-1	TRBD1	TRBJ1-2	CASSEGTGDGYTF	TGTGCCAGCAGTGAAGGGACAGGGGATGGCTACACCTTC
NA	TRBV28	TRBD1	TRBJ1-4	CASSLPGTGGVEKLFF	TGTGCCAGCAGTTTACCTGGGACAGGGGGCGTTGAAAAACTGTTTTTT
once	TRBV7-8	NA	TRBJ1-6	CASSLEQNYNSPLHF	TGTGCCAGCAGCCTAGAGCAGAACTATAATTCACCCCTCCACTTT
few	TRBV10-2	TRBD2	TRBJ2-7	CASSGDSGGSYEQYF	TGCGCCAGCAGTGGGGATAGCGGGGGCTCCTACGAGCAGTACTTC
few	TRBV9	TRBD2	TRBJ2-7	CASSVGPGGPYEQYF	TGTGCCAGCAGCGTAGGTCCGGGAGGGCCATACGAGCAGTACTTC
NA	TRBV18	NA	TRBJ1-1	CASSLGRNTEAFF	TGTGCCAGCTCACTGGGCCGGAACACTGAAGCTTTCTTT
NA	TRBV6-4	TRBD1	TRBJ2-1	CASSEAGTGGKNEQFF	TGTGCCAGCAGTGAAGCCGGGACAGGGGGTAAAAATGAGCAGTTCTTC
NA	TRBV11-2	NA	TRBJ2-1	CASTSYVYEQFF	TGTGCCAGCACCTCTTATGTCTATGAGCAGTTCTTC
NA	TRBV6-1	NA	TRBJ2-2	CASRTSADGELFF	TGTGCCAGCAGAACTAGTGCGGACGGGGAGCTGTTTTTT